The 11 T cell receptor beta chains in this list originate from one sample, sequenced in a study of cytomegalovirus exposure and HLA in healthy donors. PCR involved 60 Vbeta and 13 Jbeta primers. Sequencing used immunoSEQ multiplex PCR; TCRdb keeps in-frame clones, though not all of them. The sample carries more than 100,000 clones, over 60% recorded once. The sequenced material came from PBMCs. The origin of the receptors is a woman aged 55-75 years in good health and CMV-seronegative.

This clone was observed once. The chain employs TRBV7-3 and TRBJ2-1; tentative D call: TRBD1 (6 bases). Deletions cut 5 bases from V and 4 bases from J, with 12 bases between. This CDR3 is 14 amino acids long. Germline values: CDR1 SGHTA, CDR2 FQGTGA. The CDR3 coding sequence is TGTGCCAGCAGCGCCCAGGACAGATACAATGAGCAGTTCTTC. The encoded protein is CASSAQDRYNEQFF.

The sample holds a few counts of this clone. The gene calls are TRBV19 and TRBJ2-7; no reliable D call. The germline V gene encodes CDR1 LNHDA and CDR2 SQIVND (reference sequence). The CDR3 has 15 amino acids. V lost 2 bases to trimming and J lost 4 bases, with 15 bases between them. This chain's CDR3 is CASSISVDTPYEQYF. CDR3 in DNA: TGTGCCAGTAGTATATCGGTTGATACCCCTTACGAGCAGTACTTC.

The genes are TRBV5-6 and TRBJ2-3, with D maybe TRBD2 (5 bases). This CDR3 region has 15 residues. Germline CDR1 SGHDT, CDR2 YYEEEE. Trimming took off 0 bases at V and 4 bases at J, with 12 bases between the two ends. CDR3 amino acids: CASSLEWLEADTQYF. For the CDR3, the DNA is TGTGCCAGCAGCTTGGAGTGGTTGGAGGCAGATACGCAGTATTTT.

The chain has TRBV7-9 and TRBJ2-1; no reliable D call. The CDR3 consists of 13 residues. Germline CDR1 and CDR2: SEHNR and FQNEAQ (reference sequence). Trimming shortened V by 2 bases and J by 6 bases, and 8 bases separated the two germline ends. The CDR3 protein is CASSLTGANEQFF. The CDR3 bases are TGTGCCAGCAGCTTAACGGGTGCCAATGAGCAGTTCTTC. Full variable domain (remainder filled in from reference TRBV7-9 and TRBJ2-1): DTGVSQNPRHKITKRGQNVTFRCDPISEHNRLYWYRQTLGQGPEFLTYFQNEAQLEKSRLLSDRFSAERPKGSFSTLEIQRTEQGDSAMYLCASSLTGANEQFFGPGTRLTVL.

About this clone itself: The identical CDR3 is also encoded by other nucleotide sequences in the sample. The gene calls are TRBV6-1 and TRBJ1-1, with 9 bases that match TRBD1. The CDR3 covers 17 residues. CDR1 is MNHNS, CDR2 SASEGT, per germline. Trimming at V came to 0 bases and at J to 7 bases, leaving 12 bases not matched to a gene. The CDR3 sequence: CASSEAWGTGTGIEAFF. In DNA, the CDR3 is TGTGCCAGCAGTGAAGCTTGGGGGACCGGGACAGGGATTGAAGCTTTCTTT.

The CDR3 nucleotides are TGTGCAGTCCTGGGGGCTGGACAGGGCCTAATACCCGGGGAGCTGTTTTTT. This gives the protein CAVLGAGQGLIPGELFF. The V gene is TRBV27, the J gene TRBJ2-2; 8 bases align to TRBD1. Looked up from germline, CDR1 is MNHEY and CDR2 is SMNVEV (reference sequence). The CDR3 extends over 17 amino acids.

The chain combines TRBV30 with TRBJ1-1; D gene uncertain. This CDR3 comprises 10 residues. V lost 4 bases, J lost 9 bases, and 9 bases lay in between. Germline lookup yields CDR1 GTSNPN and CDR2 SVGIG (reference sequence). CDR3 amino acids: CAWTQSKAFF. In DNA form, the CDR3 reads TGTGCCTGGACCCAGTCAAAAGCTTTCTTT.

The chain couples TRBV4-2 to TRBJ2-7, with TRBD2 matching 12 bases. CDR3 length: 16 residues. CDR1 LGHNA and CDR2 YNFKEQ come from the germline V gene. V lost 0 bases, J lost 5 bases, and 5 bases stayed unmatched. CDR3 sequence: CASSQDLAGGPNEQYF. The DNA of the CDR3 is TGTGCCAGCAGCCAAGATCTAGCGGGGGGGCCTAACGAGCAGTACTTC.

The genes are TRBV2 and TRBJ2-3; 9 bases line up with TRBD2. Per germline, CDR1 SNHLY and CDR2 FYNNEI. The CDR3 is 19 amino acids. Trimming at V came to 4 bases and at J to 2 bases, leaving 16 bases not matched to a gene. CDR3 sequence reads: CASSVATSGRSIYTDTQYF. The DNA for the CDR3 is TGTGCCAGCAGTGTGGCTACTAGCGGGCGATCCATTTACACAGATACGCAGTATTTT.

V and J are TRBV6-1 and TRBJ1-1, with 7 bases aligning to TRBD1. The CDR3 has 14 amino acids. The junction had 0 bases not matched to a gene; V was cut back by 1 base and J by 1 base. Germline CDR1 reads MNHNS; CDR2 reads SASEGT. CDR3 coding DNA: TGTGCCAGCAGTGAAGGGACAGGGAACACTGAAGCTTTCTTT. Its protein is CASSEGTGNTEAFF.

V usage is TRBV19 and J usage is TRBJ2-2; possible D gene TRBD2, 5 bases. Germline lookup yields CDR1 LNHDA and CDR2 SQIVND (reference sequence). The CDR3 extends over 15 amino acids. Trimming took 4 bases from V and 8 from J, leaving 17 bases between them. CDR3 loop: CASSRGAGGPGELFF. CDR3 in DNA: TGTGCCAGTAGTAGGGGAGCAGGAGGACCGGGGGAGCTGTTTTTT.